This T cell receptor (beta chain) is from a study of OX40 agonist ivuxolimab in advanced cancers. Study-level points and caveats: Among the least clonally expanded were partial responders at 0.1-3.0 mg/kg. Circulating CD4+ and CD8+ T cells showed clonal expansion by week 6 at 0.1 to 3.0 mg/kg.

Regarding this clone: What it binds is not known.

This CDR3 is 15 amino acids long. Assay used: immunoSEQ multiplex PCR; TCRdb lists only in-frame clones, some missing. The table has tens of thousands of clones, over 80% seen once. The sequence was obtained from an adult with an advanced solid tumor such as melanoma, head and neck, liver or kidney cancer. The specimen was CD4+ or CD8+ T cells sorted from blood, collected in a trial of the OX40 agonist ivuxolimab. The chain combines TRBV21-1 with TRBJ1-2. TRBV21-1 is given as a pseudogene. The CDR3 reads CASNWPAGASYGYTF. CDR3 nucleotide sequence: TGTGCCAGCAATTGGCCGGCCGGAGCTAGCTATGGCTACACCTTC.